The sample holds a few counts of the clone carrying this T cell receptor beta chain. TCRdb itself ran the RT-PCR reads through MiXCR, one entry per CDR3 protein. The table includes hundreds of thousands of distinct CDR3 sequences, approximately 7.1% detected once. Germline loops: CDR1 LGHNA, CDR2 YSLEER. V was trimmed by 0 bases and J by 9 bases, leaving 6 bases between them. CDR3 length: 13 amino acids. These data belong to a study of response to subunit inactivated influenza vaccine. The clonotype comes from a man between 50 and 70 years old who received an inactivated influenza vaccine. The sample in question was PBMCs from blood, obtained less than 25 months after vaccination. The J gene is TRBJ1-6, the V gene TRBV4-3; D unclear. This CDR3 reads CASSQDQISPLHF. In nucleotides, the CDR3 is TGCGCCAGCAGCCAAGATCAGATTTCACCCCTCCACTTT.